This is a list of T cell receptor beta chains from one sample in a study of identical twins. TCRdb ran MiXCR on the 5' RACE reads and lists one entry per CDR3 protein. The sample has around 480,000 distinct CDR3 sequences; 14% are singletons. This sample was shared with a second study, whose subject was yellow fever vaccine responses in identical twins.

Sample: CD4+ T cells sorted from blood. These receptors were taken from a woman aged 18-29 years in good health. Both conserved end residues are part of each CDR3. The D gene is left open where the match is weak. Size is omitted from some rows. Given values are once, few, many or a class for expanded clones.

TRBV25-1	TRBD1	TRBJ2-5	few	CASRQGARETQYF	TGTGCCAGCAGGCAGGGGGCTAGGGAGACCCAGTACTTC
TRBV28	.	TRBJ1-2	few	CASSLGRDYGYTF	TGTGCCAGCAGTTTAGGGCGCGACTATGGCTACACCTTC
TRBV3-1	.	TRBJ2-5	.	CASSQDQGVRTNQETQYF	TGTGCCAGCAGCCAAGATCAAGGTGTCAGAACGAACCAAGAGACCCAGTACTTC
TRBV29-1	.	TRBJ2-5	.	CSVDIPKQETQYF	TGCAGCGTTGATATCCCCAAACAAGAGACCCAGTACTTC
TRBV7-3	.	TRBJ2-2	.	CASSYIGLSGELFF	TGTGCCAGCAGTTATATCGGCCTTTCCGGAGAGCTGTTTTTT
TRBV20-1	.	TRBJ1-4	few	CSARRTPSEKLFF	TGCAGTGCTAGAAGGACCCCTAGTGAAAAACTGTTTTTT
TRBV5-5	TRBD1	TRBJ2-2	.	CASSFNDRAITGELFF	TGTGCCAGCAGCTTTAACGACAGGGCCATCACCGGGGAGCTGTTTTTT
TRBV12-3/TRBV12-4	TRBD1	TRBJ1-5	many	CASSLGTGDHQPQHF	TGTGCCAGCAGTTTAGGTACAGGGGACCATCAGCCCCAGCATTTT
TRBV30	.	TRBJ2-7	few	CAWREAYEQYF	TGTGCCTGGCGTGAGGCTTACGAGCAGTACTTC
TRBV6-4	.	TRBJ2-1	few	CASRQNGVYNEQFF	TGTGCCAGCAGACAGAATGGAGTGTACAATGAGCAGTTCTTC
TRBV6-1	.	TRBJ2-1	once	CASTPSRDLNEQFF	TGTGCCAGCACGCCCAGCAGGGACCTCAATGAGCAGTTCTTC
TRBV5-1	TRBD2	TRBJ2-7	many	CASSLVSGTSGSYEQYF	TGCGCCAGCAGCTTGGTATCCGGGACTAGCGGCTCCTACGAGCAGTACTTC
TRBV2	TRBD2	TRBJ2-3	few	CASRPTSGGAGDTQYF	TGTGCCAGCAGACCGACTAGCGGGGGAGCCGGAGATACGCAGTATTTT
TRBV5-1	.	TRBJ2-2	few	CASSQHGPRANTGELFF	TGCGCCAGCAGCCAACATGGTCCGAGAGCGAACACCGGGGAGCTGTTTTTT
TRBV29-1	.	TRBJ2-3	.	CSVDAGPAGPDTQYF	TGCAGCGTTGACGCGGGGCCGGCAGGTCCAGATACGCAGTATTTT
TRBV5-6	.	TRBJ2-1	few	CASSFSQRQFF	TGTGCCAGCAGCTTCTCGCAGCGGCAGTTCTTC
TRBV6-1	TRBD2	TRBJ2-7	.	CASRLAGEREQYF	TGTGCCAGCAGACTAGCGGGAGAGCGCGAGCAGTACTTC
TRBV6-5	.	TRBJ2-5	few	CASRDRRETQYF	TGTGCCAGCAGAGACAGGCGGGAGACCCAGTACTTC
TRBV10-1	.	TRBJ2-3	.	CASSEMVTDTQYF	TGCGCCAGCAGTGAAATGGTCACAGATACGCAGTATTTT
TRBV24-1	TRBD2	TRBJ2-1	few	CATSDLGGGAHNEQFF	TGTGCCACCAGTGATTTGGGCGGGGGGGCCCACAATGAGCAGTTCTTC